The T cell receptor beta chain described here comes from a study of cytomegalovirus exposure and HLA in healthy donors. Study as a whole: An earlier analysis identified 120 million or so unique TCR beta sequences in about 170 million T cells.

The PCR was carried out with 60 Vbeta primers and 13 Jbeta primers. Assay: immunoSEQ multiplex PCR; the TCRdb copy retains only in-frame clones and omits some. The sample contains approximately 97,000 clones, around 84% of which appear only once. Germline V gene sequence: CDR1 MNHNS, CDR2 SASEGT. The CDR3 spans 14 residues. The V gene lost 5 bases and the J gene lost 3 bases, with 14 bases spanning the gap. This clone was recorded a few times. The chain is built from TRBV6-1 and TRBJ2-7, with D possibly TRBD1 on 6 matching bases. The TCR was taken from a woman in her thirties or forties in good health and CMV-seropositive. The sequenced sample was PBMCs. The CDR3: CASSYRLTGYEQYF. The CDR3 region has the DNA TGTGCCAGCAGTTATCGGCTGACAGGCTACGAGCAGTACTTC.